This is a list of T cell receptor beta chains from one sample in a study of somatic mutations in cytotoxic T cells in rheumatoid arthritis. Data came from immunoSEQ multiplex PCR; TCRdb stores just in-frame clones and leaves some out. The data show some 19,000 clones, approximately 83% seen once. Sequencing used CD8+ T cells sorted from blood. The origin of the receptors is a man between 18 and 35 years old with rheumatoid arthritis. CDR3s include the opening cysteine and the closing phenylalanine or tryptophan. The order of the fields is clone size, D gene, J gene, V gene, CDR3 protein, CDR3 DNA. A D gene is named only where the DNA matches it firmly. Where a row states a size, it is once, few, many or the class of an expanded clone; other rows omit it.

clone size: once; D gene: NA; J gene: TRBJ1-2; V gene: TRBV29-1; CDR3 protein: CSVPTLGTYRAPNYGYTF; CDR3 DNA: TGCAGCGTTCCAACCCTGGGGACTTACAGGGCCCCTAACTATGGCTACACCTTC
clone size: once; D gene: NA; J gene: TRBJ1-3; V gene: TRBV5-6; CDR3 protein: CASSLKTSGNTIYF; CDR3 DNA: TGTGCCAGCAGCTTGAAGACATCTGGAAACACCATATATTTT
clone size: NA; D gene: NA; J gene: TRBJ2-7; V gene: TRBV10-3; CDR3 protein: CAIAGGSSYEQYF; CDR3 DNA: TGTGCCATCGCCGGGGGAAGCTCCTACGAGCAGTACTTC
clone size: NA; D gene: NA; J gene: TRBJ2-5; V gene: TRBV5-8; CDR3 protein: CASSLGGRKETQYF; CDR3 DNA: TGTGCCAGCAGCTTGGGGGGGCGGAAGGAGACCCAGTACTTC
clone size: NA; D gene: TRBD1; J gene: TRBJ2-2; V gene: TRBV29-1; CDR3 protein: CSVEEGKGARTGELFF; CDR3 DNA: TGCAGCGTTGAAGAGGGAAAGGGGGCGAGAACCGGGGAGCTGTTTTTT
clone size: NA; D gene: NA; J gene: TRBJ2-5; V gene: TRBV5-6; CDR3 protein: CASSLVPSQETQYF; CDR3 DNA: TGTGCCAGCAGCTTGGTTCCCAGCCAAGAGACCCAGTACTTC
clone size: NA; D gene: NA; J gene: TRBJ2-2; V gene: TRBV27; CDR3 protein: CASSLRAGRNTGELFF; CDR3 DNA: TGTGCCAGCAGTTTACGGGCAGGGAGGAACACCGGGGAGCTGTTTTTT
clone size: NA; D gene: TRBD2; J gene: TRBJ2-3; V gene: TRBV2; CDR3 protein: CASSETLAGGTDTQYF; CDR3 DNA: TGTGCCAGCAGTGAAACCCTAGCGGGGGGCACAGATACGCAGTATTTT
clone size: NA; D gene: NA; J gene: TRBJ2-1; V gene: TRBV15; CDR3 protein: CATSGVGGYLYNEQFF; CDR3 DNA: TGTGCCACCAGCGGCGTCGGGGGTTATCTATACAATGAGCAGTTCTTC
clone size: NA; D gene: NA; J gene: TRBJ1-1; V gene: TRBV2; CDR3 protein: CASSEGNRVRAFF; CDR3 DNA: TGTGCCAGCAGTGAAGGTAACAGGGTACGCGCTTTCTTT
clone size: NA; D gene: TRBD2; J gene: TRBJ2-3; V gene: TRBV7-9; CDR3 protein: CASSPWLAGGTDTQYF; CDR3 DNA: TGTGCCAGCAGCCCCTGGTTAGCGGGGGGCACAGATACGCAGTATTTT
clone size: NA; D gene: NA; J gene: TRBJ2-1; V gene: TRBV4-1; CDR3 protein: CASSQEVGRFNEQFF; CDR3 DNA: TGCGCCAGCAGCCAAGAAGTCGGCCGTTTCAATGAGCAGTTCTTC
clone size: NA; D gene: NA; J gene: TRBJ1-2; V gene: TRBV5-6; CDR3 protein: CASSYGQTYGYTF; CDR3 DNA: TGTGCCAGCAGTTATGGACAGACCTATGGCTACACCTTC
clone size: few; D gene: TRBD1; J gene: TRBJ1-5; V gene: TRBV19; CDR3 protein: CASSIGTGNQPQHF; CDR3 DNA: TGTGCCAGTAGTATTGGGACAGGGAATCAGCCCCAGCATTTT
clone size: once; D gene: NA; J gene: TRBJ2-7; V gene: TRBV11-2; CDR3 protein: CASRGARTESYEQYF; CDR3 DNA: TGTGCCAGCAGGGGGGCACGGACGGAGTCCTACGAGCAGTACTTC
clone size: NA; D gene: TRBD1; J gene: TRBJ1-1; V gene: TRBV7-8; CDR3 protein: CASSAGQGALGAFF; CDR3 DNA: TGTGCCAGCAGCGCTGGACAGGGGGCTTTAGGAGCTTTCTTT
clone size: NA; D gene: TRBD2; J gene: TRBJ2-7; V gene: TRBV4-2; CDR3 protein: CASSPGGRGGSYEQYF; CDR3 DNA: TGTGCCAGCAGCCCCGGGGGGCGGGGGGGCTCCTACGAGCAGTACTTC
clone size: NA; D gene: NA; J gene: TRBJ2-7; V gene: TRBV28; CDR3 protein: CASSPAEWPSKGYEQYF; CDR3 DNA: TGTGCCAGCAGTCCGGCGGAGTGGCCGTCGAAGGGCTACGAGCAGTACTTC
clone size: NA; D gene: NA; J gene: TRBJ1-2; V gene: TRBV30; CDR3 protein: CAWSGAGDGYGYTF; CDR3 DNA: TGTGCCTGGAGTGGGGCCGGTGATGGGTATGGCTACACCTTC
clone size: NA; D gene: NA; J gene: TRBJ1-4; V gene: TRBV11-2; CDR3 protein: CASSLVPQGDPNEKLFF; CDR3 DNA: TGTGCCAGCAGCTTAGTTCCCCAGGGTGACCCTAATGAAAAACTGTTTTTT
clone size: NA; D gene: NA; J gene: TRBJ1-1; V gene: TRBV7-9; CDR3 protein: CASSSNRAVNTEAFF; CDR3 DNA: TGTGCCAGCAGCTCCAACAGGGCCGTGAACACTGAAGCTTTCTTT
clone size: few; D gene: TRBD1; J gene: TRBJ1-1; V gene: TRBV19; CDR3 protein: CASSQGQGNTEAFF; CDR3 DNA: TGTGCCAGTAGTCAGGGACAGGGGAACACTGAAGCTTTCTTT
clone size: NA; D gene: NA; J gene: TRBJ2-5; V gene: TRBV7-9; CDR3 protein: CASSPWTAERHF; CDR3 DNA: TGTGCCAGCAGCCCTTGGACAGCAGAACGTCACTTC
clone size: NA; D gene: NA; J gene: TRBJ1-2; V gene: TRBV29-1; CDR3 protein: CSVDEGVGYGYTF; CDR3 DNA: TGCAGCGTTGACGAAGGGGTTGGCTATGGCTACACCTTC
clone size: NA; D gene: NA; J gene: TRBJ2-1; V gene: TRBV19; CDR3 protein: CATSPVSDPFRVGTPFYNEQFF; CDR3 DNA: TGTGCCACCTCACCCGTATCTGACCCTTTTCGAGTAGGTACGCCGTTTTACAATGAGCAGTTCTTC
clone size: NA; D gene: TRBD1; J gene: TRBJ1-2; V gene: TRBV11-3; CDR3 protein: CASSAGTGECNYGYTF; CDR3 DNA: TGTGCCAGCAGCGCCGGGACAGGGGAGTGTAACTATGGCTACACCTTC
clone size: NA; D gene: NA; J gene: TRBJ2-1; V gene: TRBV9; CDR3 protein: CASSVTPSYNEQFF; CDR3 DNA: TGTGCCAGCAGCGTTACCCCCTCCTACAATGAGCAGTTCTTC
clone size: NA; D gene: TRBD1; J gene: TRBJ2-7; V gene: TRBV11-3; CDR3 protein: CASSPTGSSYEQYF; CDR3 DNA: TGTGCCAGCAGCCCGACAGGGTCTTCCTACGAGCAGTACTTC
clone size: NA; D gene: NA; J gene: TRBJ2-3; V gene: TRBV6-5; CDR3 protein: CASSRYRGGTDTQYF; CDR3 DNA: TGTGCCAGCAGTAGATATAGGGGGGGCACAGATACGCAGTATTTT
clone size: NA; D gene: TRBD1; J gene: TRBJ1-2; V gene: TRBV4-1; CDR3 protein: CASSPPADRGDGYTF; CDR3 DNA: TGCGCCAGCAGCCCCCCTGCTGACAGGGGTGACGGCTACACCTTC
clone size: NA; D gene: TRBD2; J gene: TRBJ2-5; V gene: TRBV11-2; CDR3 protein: CASVSETGGWYF; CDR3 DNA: TGTGCCAGCGTCTCAGAGACGGGGGGTTGGTACTTC
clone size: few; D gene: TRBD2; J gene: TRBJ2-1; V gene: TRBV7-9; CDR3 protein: CASSLGLAGARGNEQFF; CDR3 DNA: TGTGCCAGCAGCTTAGGGCTAGCGGGAGCCCGCGGCAATGAGCAGTTCTTC
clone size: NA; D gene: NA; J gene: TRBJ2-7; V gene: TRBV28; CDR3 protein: CASSYPLGGSLHEQYF; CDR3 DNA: TGTGCCAGCAGTTACCCCCTGGGGGGTAGTCTCCACGAGCAGTACTTC
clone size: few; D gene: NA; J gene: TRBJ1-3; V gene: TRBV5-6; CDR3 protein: CASSLGGTGNTIYF; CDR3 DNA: TGTGCCAGCAGCTTGGGAGGGACTGGAAACACCATATATTTT
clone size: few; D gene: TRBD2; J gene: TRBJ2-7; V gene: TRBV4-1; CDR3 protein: CASSQTGGYSYEQYF; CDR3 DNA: TGCGCCAGCAGCCAAACGGGGGGGTACTCCTACGAGCAGTACTTC
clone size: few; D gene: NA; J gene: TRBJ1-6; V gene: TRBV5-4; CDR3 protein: CASSFSSYNSPLHF; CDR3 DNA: TGTGCCAGCAGCTTTAGCTCCTATAATTCACCCCTCCACTTT
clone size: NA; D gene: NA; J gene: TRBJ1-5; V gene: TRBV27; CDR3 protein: CASSLSQPNNQPQHF; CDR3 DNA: TGTGCCAGCAGTTTATCCCAACCCAACAATCAGCCCCAGCATTTT
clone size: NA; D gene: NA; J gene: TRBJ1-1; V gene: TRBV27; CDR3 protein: CASSLYGRLMNTEAFF; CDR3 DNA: TGTGCCAGCAGTTTATATGGGCGGCTCATGAACACTGAAGCTTTCTTT
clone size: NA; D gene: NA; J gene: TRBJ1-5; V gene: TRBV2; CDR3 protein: CASSNLDRNQPQHF; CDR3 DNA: TGTGCCAGCAGTAACTTGGACAGAAATCAGCCCCAGCATTTT
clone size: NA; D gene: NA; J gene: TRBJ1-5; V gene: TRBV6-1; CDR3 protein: CASSESSFSNQPQHF; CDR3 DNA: TGTGCCAGCAGTGAGAGTAGTTTTAGCAATCAGCCCCAGCATTTT
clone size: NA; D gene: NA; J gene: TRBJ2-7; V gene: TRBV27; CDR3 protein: CAKTLSLCNLEQYF; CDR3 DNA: TGTGCCAAGACCCTTAGTTTGTGTAATTTAGAGCAGTACTTC
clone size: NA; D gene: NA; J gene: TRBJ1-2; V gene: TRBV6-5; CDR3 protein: CASSYVQSYGYTF; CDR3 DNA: TGTGCCAGCAGTTACGTACAGTCCTATGGCTACACCTTC
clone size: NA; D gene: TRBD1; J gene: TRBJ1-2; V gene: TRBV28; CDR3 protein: CASSFTGEGDYGYTF; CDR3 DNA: TGTGCCAGCAGTTTTACAGGGGAGGGGGACTATGGCTACACCTTC
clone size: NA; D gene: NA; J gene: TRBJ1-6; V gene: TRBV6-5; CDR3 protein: CASSYLGSPLHF; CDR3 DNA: TGTGCCAGCAGTTACTTGGGGTCACCCCTCCACTTT
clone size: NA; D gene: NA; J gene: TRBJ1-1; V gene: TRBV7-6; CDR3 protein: CASSLEVKNTEAFF; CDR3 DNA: TGTGCCAGCAGCCTGGAAGTGAAGAACACTGAAGCTTTCTTT
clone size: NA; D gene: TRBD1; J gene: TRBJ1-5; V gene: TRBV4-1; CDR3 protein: CASSQETGVSNQPQHF; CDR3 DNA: TGCGCCAGCAGCCAAGAGACAGGGGTCAGCAATCAGCCCCAGCATTTT